Presented here are 15 T cell receptor beta chains from one specimen sequenced in a study of T-cell reconstitution after alpha-beta-depleted transplantation in children. TCRbeta library preparation incorporated unique molecular identifiers. In TCRdb, the PCR reads were re-called with MiXCR into one record per CDR3 protein. The top ten clones hold 20% to 25% of a sample with 90,000 to 100,000 distinct CDR3 sequences, 23% of them seen once. This specimen was PBMCs, taken before TCRalphabeta/CD19-depleted stem cell transplant. These TCRs come from a boy between 2 and 10 years old with acute lymphoblastic leukemia, due to receive a stem cell transplant.

This clonotype was seen more than once but under ten times. The genes are TRBV20-1 and TRBJ2-5; 9 bases align to TRBD2. The V gene end was trimmed by 1 base and the J gene end by 2 bases; junction bases not matched to a gene: 11. The CDR3 runs to 17 residues. CDR1 and CDR2 (germline): DFQATT, SNEGSKA (reference sequence). The CDR3 region is CSARGPRTSANQETQYF. As DNA, the CDR3 is TGCAGTGCTAGAGGGCCCAGGACTAGCGCCAATCAAGAGACCCAGTACTTC.

For this clonotype: A much larger clone lies a single base off, so this may be a read error. The chain couples TRBV4-1 to TRBJ2-1; D possibly corresponds to TRBD2 (7 bases). Germline CDR1 and CDR2: MGHRA and YSYEKL. V was trimmed by 3 bases and J by 0 bases, leaving 15 bases between them. The CDR3 loop spans 17 amino acids. CDR3 nucleotides: TGCGCCAGCAGCCATGAAAGGGGGGGAAGCTCCTACAATGAGCAGTTCTTC. Residues: CASSHERGGSSYNEQFF.

The chain links TRBV12-3 or TRBV12-4 to TRBJ1-2, with 8 bases identical to TRBD1. V lost 7 bases to trimming and J lost 4 bases; unmatched junction nucleotides: 14. CDR3 length equals 16 residues. CDR3 in amino acids: CASIPRGRGPGYGYTF. CDR3 coding DNA: TGTGCCAGCATCCCCCGAGGCAGGGGGCCCGGCTATGGCTACACCTTC.

This clonotype was observed a handful of times. The J gene is TRBJ1-2, the V gene TRBV20-1; 7 bases agree with TRBD1. CDR1 is DFQATT and CDR2 is SNEGSKA in the germline V gene (reference sequence). This CDR3 region has 13 residues. V trimming: 3 bases; J trimming: 8 bases; junction bases outside the gene matches: 9. CDR3 DNA: TGCAGTGCTAGCAAACAGGGGACGGAGGGCTACACCTTC. Its protein product is CSASKQGTEGYTF.

This clonotype has more than one count but fewer than ten. The J gene is TRBJ2-5, the V gene TRBV25-1, with no clear D. CDR1 is MGHDK, CDR2 SYGVNS, per germline. This CDR3 is built from 18 residues. Trimming pared 2 bases from V and 5 bases from J, leaving 24 bases between. CDR3 DNA sequence: TGTGCCAGCAGTGAACCTTACCCTACGGGCGCTGCCAGGGAGACCCAGTACTTC. Translation gives CASSEPYPTGAARETQYF.

Only one count was recorded for this clonotype. This rearrangement joins TRBV20-1 to TRBJ2-1, with 11 bases lining up with TRBD2. Germline V gene data show CDR1 as DFQATT and CDR2 as SNEGSKA (reference sequence). V shed 1 base and J 2 bases; nucleotides not matched to a gene: 7. The CDR3 runs 17 residues. Written as DNA, the CDR3 is TGCAGTGCTAGAGTTACGGTGACTAGCGGGGCCTACAATGAGCAGTTCTTC. This codes for CSARVTVTSGAYNEQFF.

The rearrangement uses TRBV20-1 and TRBJ2-1; no reliable D call. Germline assignment: CDR1 DFQATT and CDR2 SNEGSKA (reference sequence). This CDR3 has 13 amino acids. V dropped 1 base and J dropped 5 bases, with 9 bases sitting between them. CDR3 sequence (DNA): TGCAGTGCTAGAGGACTGTCCAACAATGAGCAGTTCTTC. It specifies CSARGLSNNEQFF.

This clonotype came up many times. This chain joins TRBV5-1 and TRBJ2-5, with TRBD2 matching over 7 bases. The CDR3 totals 15 residues. J lost 5 bases, V lost 4 bases, and 11 bases had no gene match. Germline V lookup: CDR1 SGHRS, CDR2 YFSETQ. In nucleotides, the CDR3 is TGCGCCAGCAGCCTCTCTAGCGGAGTCGAGGAGACCCAGTACTTC. Translation gives CASSLSSGVEETQYF.

This clonotype is medium-sized in the sample. The chain is built from TRBV28 and TRBJ2-5; D possibly uses TRBD1 or TRBD2 (6 bases each). The CDR3 consists of 15 residues. V lost 5 bases and J lost 5, with 18 bases in between. Germline CDR1 and CDR2: MDHEN and SYDVKM. The CDR3: CASSIDGGVRETQYF. In DNA form, the CDR3 reads TGTGCCAGCAGTATAGACGGGGGCGTACGGGAGACCCAGTACTTC.

In its sample, this clonotype was seen many times. The rearrangement joins TRBV5-1 to TRBJ2-1; D is unclear. V was clipped by 0 bases and J by 5 bases, with 6 bases between them. Germline CDR1 and CDR2: SGHRS and YFSETQ. The CDR3 contains 13 residues. This CDR3 is CASSLVVNNEQFF. The CDR3, as DNA: TGCGCCAGCAGCTTGGTCGTGAACAATGAGCAGTTCTTC.

This clonotype came up a few times. This chain joins TRBV5-4 and TRBJ2-7; the match to TRBD1 covers 7 bases. This CDR3 spans 15 amino acids. CDR1 SGHNT and CDR2 YYREEE come from the germline V gene (reference sequence). Unmatched junction bases numbered 7, after V lost 0 bases and J lost 4 bases. In DNA form, the CDR3 reads TGTGCCAGCAGCTTGGTTACAGGGGTGGGGTACGAGCAGTACTTC. It specifies CASSLVTGVGYEQYF.

This clonotype was observed at least ten times. V usage is TRBV7-9 and J usage is TRBJ2-1, with 11 bases that match TRBD2. This CDR3 is built from 15 residues. Germline V gene data show CDR1 as SEHNR and CDR2 as FQNEAQ (reference sequence). The ends lost 5 bases at V and 9 bases at J; junction bases unmatched: 9. CDR3 region: CASSPPGLADLEQFF. The CDR3 DNA sequence: TGTGCCAGCAGCCCCCCGGGACTAGCGGATCTTGAGCAGTTCTTC.

This clonotype was detected a few times. This chain joins TRBV2 and TRBJ2-5; D possibly corresponds to TRBD2 (7 bases). The V gene lost 6 bases and the J gene lost 5 bases, with 22 bases spanning the gap. Germline V gene sequence: CDR1 SNHLY, CDR2 FYNNEI. The CDR3 is 16 residues long. The DNA for the CDR3 is TGTGCCAGCAGGGGGGGGCGGAGGGGCAGTGAGGAGACCCAGTACTTC. Protein: CASRGGRRGSEETQYF.

This clonotype came up a few times. The rearrangement links TRBV2 to TRBJ2-5; D remains ambiguous. The CDR3 consists of 13 residues. V lost 7 bases, J lost 5 bases, and 14 bases lay in between. Germline-derived CDR1 and CDR2 are SNHLY and FYNNEI. The CDR3, as DNA: TGTGCCAGCAAGGGCCAAGTTGCGGAGACCCAGTACTTC. Encoded protein: CASKGQVAETQYF. The complete variable domain, with remaining parts taken from reference TRBV2 and TRBJ2-5, reads EPEVTQTPSHQVTQMGQEVILRCVPISNHLYFYWYRQILGQKVEFLVSFYNNEISEKSEIFDDQFSVERPDGSNFTLKIRSTKLEDSAMYFCASKGQVAETQYFGPGTRLLVL.

The chain recombines TRBV6-6 with TRBJ2-7, with D perhaps assigned TRBD1 or TRBD2 (6 bases each). The germline V gene has CDR1 MNHNY and CDR2 SVGAGI (reference sequence). V was trimmed by 5 bases and J by 7 bases, leaving 12 bases between them. The CDR3 contains 12 residues. CDR3 nucleotide sequence: TGTGCCAGCAGTGAGGGGGGCTGGGAGCAGTACTTC. Protein sequence: CASSEGGWEQYF.